The following is a T cell receptor beta chain sequence with its context. Its antigen is unknown. No base quality values were provided; no much bigger clone lies one nucleotide off. The sample originates from a study of response to subunit inactivated influenza vaccine listed by TCRdb under 2018. Regarding the study in general: To follow how T cells responded to a trivalent subunit inactivated influenza vaccine, the researchers relied on deep quantitative profiling of the T cell receptor repertoire. Results the study describes overall, beyond this receptor: The authors suggested that each seasonal influenza vaccination may recruit only a limited number of new T cells.

From cysteine to phenylalanine, the CDR3 is 14 amino acids long. Only the CDR3 portion is preserved as DNA: 42 bases, with reading frame beginning at the first base. Taken from the germline V gene (reference sequence), the CDR1 and CDR2 loops are DFQATT and SNEGSKA. V drops 3 bases and J drops 2 bases, leaving 10 bases in between. The library was prepared using RT-PCR. Sequencing was carried out with an Illumina HiSeq 2500. TCRdb reanalyzed the raw reads on its own, using fastp at Q25 for trimming and MiXCR for clone calling, and kept in-frame beta chains. Records with the same CDR3 protein are collapsed into one entry carrying the most frequent genes and DNA. Counted in this sample were a few hundred thousand distinct CDR3 sequences; around 13% of them appeared once. The ten largest clones add up to over 8.5% of the sample.

This receptor was taken from a man aged 45-65 years who received an inactivated influenza vaccine. Donor details come from another sample of the same person, matched by shared clones. Recombination joined TRBV20-1 with TRBJ2-2; 5 matching bases give a weak D call of TRBD2. The sample here was PBMCs from blood, taken roughly 12 days after vaccination. The DNA reads TGCAGTGCTAGGTCGGAGGTAAACACCGGGGAGCTGTTTTTT. It codes for CSARSEVNTGELFF.